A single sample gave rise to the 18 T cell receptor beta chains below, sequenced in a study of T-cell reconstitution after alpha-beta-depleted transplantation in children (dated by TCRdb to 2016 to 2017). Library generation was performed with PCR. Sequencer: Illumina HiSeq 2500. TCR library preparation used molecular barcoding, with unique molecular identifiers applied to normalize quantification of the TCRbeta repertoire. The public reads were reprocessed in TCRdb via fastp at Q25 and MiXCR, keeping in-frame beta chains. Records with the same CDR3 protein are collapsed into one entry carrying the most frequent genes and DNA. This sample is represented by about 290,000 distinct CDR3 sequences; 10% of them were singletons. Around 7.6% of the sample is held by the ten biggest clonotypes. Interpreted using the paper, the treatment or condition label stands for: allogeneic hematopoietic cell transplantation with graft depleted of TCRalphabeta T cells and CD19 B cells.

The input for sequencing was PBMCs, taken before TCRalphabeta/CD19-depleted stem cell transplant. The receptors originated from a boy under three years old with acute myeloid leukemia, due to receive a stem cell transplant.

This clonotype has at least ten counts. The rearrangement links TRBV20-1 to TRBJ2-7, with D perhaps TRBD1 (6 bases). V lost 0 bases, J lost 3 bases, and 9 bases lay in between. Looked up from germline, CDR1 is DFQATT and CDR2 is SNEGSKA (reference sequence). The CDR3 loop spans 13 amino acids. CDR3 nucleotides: TGCAGTGCTAGAGACAGGGGCGGCTACGAGCAGTACTTC. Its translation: CSARDRGGYEQYF.

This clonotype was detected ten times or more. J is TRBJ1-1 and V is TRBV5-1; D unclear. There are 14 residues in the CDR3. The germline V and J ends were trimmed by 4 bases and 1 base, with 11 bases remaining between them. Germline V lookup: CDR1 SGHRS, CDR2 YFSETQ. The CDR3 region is CASSRRPGNTEAFF. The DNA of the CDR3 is TGCGCCAGCAGCCGTCGGCCAGGGAACACTGAAGCTTTCTTT.

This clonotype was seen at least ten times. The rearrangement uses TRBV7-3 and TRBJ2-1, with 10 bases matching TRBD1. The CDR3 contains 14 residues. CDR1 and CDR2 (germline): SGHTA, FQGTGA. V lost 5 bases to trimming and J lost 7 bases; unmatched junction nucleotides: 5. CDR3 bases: TGTGCCAGCAGCCCGGACAGGGGGGATAATGAGCAGTTCTTC. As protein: CASSPDRGDNEQFF.

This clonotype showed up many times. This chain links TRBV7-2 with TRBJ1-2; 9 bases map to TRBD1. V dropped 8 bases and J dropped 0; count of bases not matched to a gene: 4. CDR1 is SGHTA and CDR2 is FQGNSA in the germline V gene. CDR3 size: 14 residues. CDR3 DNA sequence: TGTGCCAGCGAGGGACAGGGCGCTAACTATGGCTACACCTTC. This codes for CASEGQGANYGYTF.

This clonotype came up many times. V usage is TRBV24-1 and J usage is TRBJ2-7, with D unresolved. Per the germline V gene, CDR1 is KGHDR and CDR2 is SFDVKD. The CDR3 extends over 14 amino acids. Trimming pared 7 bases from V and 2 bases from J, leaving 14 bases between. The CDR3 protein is CATSPSNGTYEQYF. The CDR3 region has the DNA TGTGCCACCAGCCCTTCGAATGGAACCTACGAGCAGTACTTC.

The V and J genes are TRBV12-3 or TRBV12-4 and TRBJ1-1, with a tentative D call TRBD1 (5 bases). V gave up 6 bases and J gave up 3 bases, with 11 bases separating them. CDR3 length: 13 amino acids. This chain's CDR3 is CASSRRVDTEAFF. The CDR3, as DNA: TGTGCCAGCAGCCGCAGGGTAGACACTGAAGCTTTCTTT.

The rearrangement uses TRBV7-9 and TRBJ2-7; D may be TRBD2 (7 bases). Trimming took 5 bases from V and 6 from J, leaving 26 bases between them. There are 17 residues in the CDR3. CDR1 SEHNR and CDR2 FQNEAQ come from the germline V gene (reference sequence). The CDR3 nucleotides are TGTGCCAGCAGCCCTGGGGGGGGCACTGAACTTCCCTCCGAGCAGTACTTC. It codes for CASSPGGGTELPSEQYF.

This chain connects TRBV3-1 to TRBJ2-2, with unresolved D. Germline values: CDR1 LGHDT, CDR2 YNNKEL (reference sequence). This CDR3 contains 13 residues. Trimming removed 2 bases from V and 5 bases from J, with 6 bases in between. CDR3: CASSQFETGELFF. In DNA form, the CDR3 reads TGTGCCAGCAGCCAATTCGAAACCGGGGAGCTGTTTTTT.

The CDR3 nucleotides read TGTGCCAGCAGTTTTTACAGTGATGGTGAGCAGTTCTTC. It translates to CASSFYSDGEQFF. V gene TRBV28 combines with J gene TRBJ2-1; D is ambiguous. V was clipped by 3 bases and J by 9 bases, with 12 bases between them. Germline values: CDR1 MDHEN, CDR2 SYDVKM. CDR3 length equals 13 residues.

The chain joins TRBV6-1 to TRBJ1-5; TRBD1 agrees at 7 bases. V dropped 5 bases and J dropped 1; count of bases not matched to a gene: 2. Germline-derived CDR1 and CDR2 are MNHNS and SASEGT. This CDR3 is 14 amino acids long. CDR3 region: CASSKGQSNQPQHF. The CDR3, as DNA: TGTGCCAGCAGTAAGGGACAGAGCAATCAGCCCCAGCATTTT.

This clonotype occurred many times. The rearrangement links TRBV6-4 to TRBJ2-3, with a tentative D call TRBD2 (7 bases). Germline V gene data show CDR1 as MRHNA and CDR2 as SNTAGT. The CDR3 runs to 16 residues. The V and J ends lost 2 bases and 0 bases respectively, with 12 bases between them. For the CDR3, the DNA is TGTGCCAGCAGTGACGTGGGGGGGACAAGCACAGATACGCAGTATTTT. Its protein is CASSDVGGTSTDTQYF.

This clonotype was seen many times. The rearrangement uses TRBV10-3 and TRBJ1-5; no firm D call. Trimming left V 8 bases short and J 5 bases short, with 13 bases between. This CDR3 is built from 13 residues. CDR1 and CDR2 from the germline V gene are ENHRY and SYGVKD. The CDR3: CAISPSEDQPQHF. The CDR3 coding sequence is TGTGCCATCTCCCCTAGCGAGGATCAGCCCCAGCATTTT.

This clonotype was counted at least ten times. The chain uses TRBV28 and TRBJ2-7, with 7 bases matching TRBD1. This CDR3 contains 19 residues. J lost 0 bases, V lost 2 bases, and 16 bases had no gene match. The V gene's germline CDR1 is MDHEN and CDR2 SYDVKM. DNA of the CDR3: TGTGCCAGCAGTTTAGAGGGGATTTGGGACAGAGGGACCTCCTACGAGCAGTACTTC. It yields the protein CASSLEGIWDRGTSYEQYF.

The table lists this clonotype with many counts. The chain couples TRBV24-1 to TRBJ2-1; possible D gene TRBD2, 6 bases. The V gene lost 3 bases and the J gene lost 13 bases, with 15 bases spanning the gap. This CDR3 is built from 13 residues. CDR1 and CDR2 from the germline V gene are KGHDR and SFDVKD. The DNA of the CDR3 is TGTGCCACCAGTGATGCCGGGGGAGTCGGCCAGTTCTTC. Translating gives CATSDAGGVGQFF.

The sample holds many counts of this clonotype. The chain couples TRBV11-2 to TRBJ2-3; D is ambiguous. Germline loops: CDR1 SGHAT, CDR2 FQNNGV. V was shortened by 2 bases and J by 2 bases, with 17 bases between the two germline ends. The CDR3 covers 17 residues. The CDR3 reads CASSLNRGHVDTDTQYF. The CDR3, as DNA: TGTGCCAGCAGCTTAAACCGAGGCCACGTCGACACAGATACGCAGTATTTT.

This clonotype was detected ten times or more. CDR3 bases: TGTGCCAGCAGCTTAGGTTGGGGTACGCAGTATTTT. Translating it yields CASSLGWGTQYF. V usage is TRBV7-2 and J usage is TRBJ2-3; D is unclear. Germline-derived CDR1 and CDR2 are SGHTA and FQGNSA. This CDR3 has 12 amino acids. V lost 1 base, J lost 8 bases, and 7 bases lay in between.

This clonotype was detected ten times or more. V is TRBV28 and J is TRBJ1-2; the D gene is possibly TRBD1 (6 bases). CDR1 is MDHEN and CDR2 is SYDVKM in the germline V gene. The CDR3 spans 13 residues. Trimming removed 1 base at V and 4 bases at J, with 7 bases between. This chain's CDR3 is CASSLLGGYGYTF. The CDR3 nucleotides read TGTGCCAGCAGTTTATTAGGGGGCTATGGCTACACCTTC.

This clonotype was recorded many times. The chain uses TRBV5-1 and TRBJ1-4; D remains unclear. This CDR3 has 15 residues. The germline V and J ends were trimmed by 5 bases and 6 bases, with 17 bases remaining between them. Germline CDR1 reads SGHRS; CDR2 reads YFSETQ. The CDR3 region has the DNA TGCGCCAGCAGTCCATCGAGGTCAGTAGATGAAAAACTGTTTTTT. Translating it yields CASSPSRSVDEKLFF. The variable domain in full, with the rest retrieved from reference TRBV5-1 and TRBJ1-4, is KAGVTQTPRYLIKTRGQQVTLSCSPISGHRSVSWYQQTPGQGLQFLFEYFSETQRNKGNFPGRFSGRQFSNSRSEMNVSTLELGDSALYLCASSPSRSVDEKLFFGSGTQLSVL.